The 29 T cell receptor beta chains presented below share a single source sample, sequenced in a study of T cell repertoires in cytomegalovirus infection. TCRdb re-derived calls from the reads in MiXCR, one entry per CDR3 protein. In the table there are approximately 630,000 distinct CDR3 sequences, 24% of which are singletons. The sequenced sample consisted of CD8+ T cells from PBMCs. All receptors come from a human donor in good health (CMV status not recorded). Some clones in this sample may be carry-over from other donors' samples.

This clonotype was counted a few times. The V and J genes are TRBV28 and TRBJ2-7; 10 bases align to TRBD2. J was trimmed by 1 base and V by 2 bases; bases with no gene match: 5. This CDR3 comprises 16 residues. Germline values: CDR1 MDHEN, CDR2 SYDVKM. DNA of the CDR3: TGTGCCAGCAGTTTAAGTACTAGCGGGGAGTCCTACGAGCAGTACGTC. Translating it yields CASSLSTSGESYEQYV.

This clonotype was picked up a small number of times. This may stem from a read error, because a much larger clone lies one nucleotide away. The chain combines TRBV6-1 with TRBJ1-5, with TRBD1 identical over 8 bases. The end of the DNA fits TRBJ2-3 better, so the J call may be wrong. The CDR3 has 16 amino acids. CDR1 and CDR2 (germline): MNHNS, SASEGT. The CDR3 DNA is TGTGCCAGCAGTGAAGCACCCAGGGGGCGGAATCAGCCCCAGTATTTT. Protein product: CASSEAPRGRNQPQYF.

This clonotype was counted at least ten times. The chain uses TRBV7-8 and TRBJ1-1; tentatively, D is TRBD1 (5 bases). This CDR3 is built from 11 residues. Germline CDR1 reads SGHVS; CDR2 reads FQNEAQ. V was trimmed by 5 bases and J by 6 bases, leaving 7 bases between them. CDR3 coding DNA: TGTGCCAGCAGCCCGGGGGCTGAAGCTTTCTTT. Its protein is CASSPGAEAFF.

The rearrangement uses TRBV20-1 and TRBJ1-1; D is unclear. Germline CDR1 is DFQATT and CDR2 is SNEGSKA (reference sequence). The CDR3 runs 14 residues. V gave up 1 base and J gave up 5 bases, with 14 bases separating them. CDR3 nucleotides: TGCAGTGCTAGAGTCCGCACATGGCTTACTGAAGCTTTCTTT. This codes for CSARVRTWLTEAFF.

This clonotype was seen a few times. The J gene is TRBJ2-1, the V gene TRBV12-3 or TRBV12-4; 7 positions match TRBD2. The CDR3 has 19 residues. V trimming: 7 bases; J trimming: 0 bases; junction bases outside the gene matches: 18. CDR3: CASTRGLADTLSSYNEQFF. Written as DNA, the CDR3 is TGTGCCAGCACCCGGGGCCTAGCGGATACCCTAAGCTCCTACAATGAGCAGTTCTTC.

This chain uses TRBV6-2 or TRBV6-3 with TRBJ2-2, with 10 bases that match TRBD2. The CDR3 runs to 21 residues. The V segment lost 2 bases and the J segment 5 bases; nucleotides outside the gene matches: 20. In germline, CDR1 is MNHEY, CDR2 SVGEGT. The CDR3 protein is CASSYPTIVTSGPRRTGELFF. The DNA for the CDR3 is TGTGCCAGCAGTTACCCTACCATTGTGACTAGCGGGCCCCGACGGACCGGGGAGCTGTTTTTT.

The gene calls are TRBV29-1 and TRBJ1-1, with D unresolved. The CDR3 is made up of 11 amino acids. V gave up 6 bases and J gave up 6 bases, with 11 bases separating them. CDR1 and CDR2 (germline): SQVTM, ANQGSEA. Here the CDR3 DNA reads TGCAGCGTCCCCAATGACGCTGAAGCTTTCTTT. Protein product: CSVPNDAEAFF. The whole variable domain, remainder taken from reference TRBV29-1 and TRBJ1-1, is SAVISQKPSRDICQRGTSLTIQCQVDSQVTMMFWYRQQPGQSLTLIATANQGSEATYESGFVIDKFPISRPNLTFSTLTVSNMSPEDSSIYLCSVPNDAEAFFGQGTRLTVV.

This clonotype was recorded a few times. The V gene is TRBV4-1, the J gene TRBJ1-1; D gene ambiguous. CDR1 MGHRA and CDR2 YSYEKL come from the germline V gene. V shed 0 bases and J shed 9 bases, with 14 bases lying between them. The CDR3 loop spans 14 amino acids. Here the CDR3 reads CASSQDLMVSQAFF. The CDR3, as DNA: TGCGCCAGCAGCCAAGATTTGATGGTCAGCCAAGCTTTCTTT.

J is TRBJ2-1 and V is TRBV5-1, with 12 bases identical to TRBD2. This CDR3 is built from 18 residues. Germline CDR1 SGHRS, CDR2 YFSETQ. The V and J ends lost 0 bases and 4 bases, in that order; junction bases with no gene match: 8. DNA for the CDR3: TGCGCCAGCAGCTTGGGGCCCGGACTAGCGGGGCCTTACAATGAGCAGTTCTTC. Its translation is CASSLGPGLAGPYNEQFF.

The table lists this clonotype with many counts. The chain has TRBV7-2 and TRBJ2-1; unclear D gene. Trimming pared 3 bases from V and 0 bases from J, leaving 6 bases between. The CDR3 runs to 14 residues. Germline V gene lookup returns CDR1 SGHTA and CDR2 FQGNSA. The CDR3 here is CASSFVGSYNEQFF. As DNA, the CDR3 is TGTGCCAGCAGCTTCGTAGGCTCCTACAATGAGCAGTTCTTC.

This clonotype came up a few times. The V gene is TRBV7-8, the J gene TRBJ2-7; D is undetermined. The germline V and J ends were trimmed by 3 bases and 3 bases, with 9 bases remaining between them. This CDR3 is built from 13 residues. Germline V CDR1 and CDR2: SGHVS, FQNEAQ. The CDR3 is CASSFRVNYEQYF. In DNA, the CDR3 is TGTGCCAGCAGCTTTAGAGTGAACTACGAGCAGTACTTC.

This clonotype has just a few counts. The J gene is TRBJ2-1, the V gene TRBV27, with 9 bases that match TRBD1. The CDR3 contains 16 residues. CDR1 and CDR2 (germline): MNHEY, SMNVEV (reference sequence). The trim removed 2 bases at V and 6 bases at J, leaving 8 bases unmatched. The CDR3 reads CASSLARDRAVNEQFF. CDR3 nucleotides: TGTGCCAGCAGTTTAGCCCGGGACAGGGCTGTCAATGAGCAGTTCTTC.

This clonotype was seen ten or more times. The chain uses TRBV6-5 and TRBJ2-1, with TRBD1 matching 7 bases. The CDR3 has 12 amino acids. V was clipped by 9 bases and J by 5 bases; unmatched bases: 4. CDR1 is MNHEY, CDR2 SVGAGI, per germline. The CDR3 sequence is CASSGQHNEQFF. The CDR3 DNA reads TGTGCCAGTTCGGGACAGCACAATGAGCAGTTCTTC.

This clonotype was counted a few times. V is TRBV4-3 and J is TRBJ1-1; unclear D gene. Germline-derived CDR1 and CDR2 are LGHNA and YSLEER. The V end lost 0 bases, the J end lost 5 bases, and 13 bases lay between the germline ends. The CDR3 covers 15 residues. CDR3 in amino acids: CASSQDRGFGTEAFF. The CDR3 DNA reads TGCGCCAGCAGCCAAGATCGCGGGTTCGGGACTGAAGCTTTCTTT.

The sample holds a few counts of this clonotype. This chain links TRBV7-9 with TRBJ2-1; D may be TRBD1 (5 bases). The V end was cut by 5 bases, the J end by 2 bases, with 31 bases between. Germline values: CDR1 SEHNR, CDR2 FQNEAQ (reference sequence). This CDR3 region has 21 residues. The CDR3 nucleotides read TGTGCCAGCAGCGGGGCTCTTTCGGTCTCAAGAGAGACTGTGCCCTACAATGAGCAGTTCTTC. Translating it yields CASSGALSVSRETVPYNEQFF.

The J gene is TRBJ1-5, the V gene TRBV5-1, with D unresolved. V lost 0 bases, J lost 0 bases, and 7 bases lay in between. Germline CDR1 SGHRS, CDR2 YFSETQ. This CDR3 is built from 15 residues. CDR3 nucleotides: TGCGCCAGCAGCTTGGAGGCGGCTAGCAATCAGCCCCAGCATTTT. This codes for CASSLEAASNQPQHF.

This chain links TRBV20-1 with TRBJ1-1; 9 bases agree with TRBD1. The germline gives CDR1 DFQATT, CDR2 SNEGSKA (reference sequence). The CDR3 loop spans 15 amino acids. V lost 3 bases to trimming and J lost 6 bases; unmatched junction nucleotides: 11. In DNA form, the CDR3 reads TGCAGTGCTAGGCCCGGGACAGGGTTGTTGGCTGAAGCTTTCTTT. As protein: CSARPGTGLLAEAFF.

This clonotype has only a few counts. The chain couples TRBV4-2 to TRBJ2-1, with 7 bases that match TRBD1. Trimming took 4 bases from V and 9 from J; bases not matched to a gene: 15. The length of the CDR3 is 16 residues. Germline CDR1 is LGHNA and CDR2 is YNFKEQ. The CDR3 sequence is CASSPWGLPSGGEQFF. CDR3 DNA: TGTGCCAGCAGCCCCTGGGGGCTCCCCTCAGGGGGTGAGCAGTTCTTC.

Worth noting for this clonotype: With a much larger clone just one base away, this may be a read error. The genes are TRBV7-2 and TRBJ1-1; possibly TRBD1 for D (5 bases). Germline CDR1 reads SGHTA; CDR2 reads FQGNSA. CDR3 length: 13 amino acids. V lost 8 bases, J lost 3 bases, and 13 bases lay in between. The CDR3 DNA is TGTACCAGCCGCCTCCTAGGGGACACTGAAGCTTTCTTT. Encoded protein: CTSRLLGDTEAFF.

V usage is TRBV29-1 and J usage is TRBJ1-2, with TRBD1 matching 9 bases. The J segment lost 8 bases and the V segment lost 7 bases, leaving 11 bases of the junction unmatched. CDR1 and CDR2 (germline): SQVTM, ANQGSEA. CDR3 length: 13 amino acids. The CDR3 DNA follows: TGCAGCGCCGACCCGGGACAGGGAAACGGCTACACCTTC. It translates to CSADPGQGNGYTF. The full variable domain, completed using reference TRBV29-1 and TRBJ1-2, is SAVISQKPSRDICQRGTSLTIQCQVDSQVTMMFWYRQQPGQSLTLIATANQGSEATYESGFVIDKFPISRPNLTFSTLTVSNMSPEDSSIYLCSADPGQGNGYTFGSGTRLTVV.

The V and J genes are TRBV7-6 and TRBJ2-7; TRBD2 matches at 15 bases. Germline loops: CDR1 SGHVS, CDR2 FNYEAQ. This CDR3 has 16 residues. With 4 bases clipped from V and 3 bases from J, the junction kept 4 bases outside the gene matches. The CDR3 coding sequence is TGTGCCAGCAGCTGGGGACTAGCGGGGGGTCGCTACGAGCAGTACTTC. Its protein product is CASSWGLAGGRYEQYF.

This clonotype occurred a few times. The rearrangement links TRBV28 to TRBJ2-7; D is possibly TRBD2 (6 bases). The V end lost 3 bases, the J end lost 2 bases, and 11 bases lay between the germline ends. The length of the CDR3 is 14 residues. CDR1 MDHEN and CDR2 SYDVKM come from the germline V gene. The DNA for the CDR3 is TGTGCCAGCAGTTTCGGGGACTCTCCCTACGAGCAGTACGTC. This codes for CASSFGDSPYEQYV.

The V call is TRBV28, the J call TRBJ1-5; D remains ambiguous. Deletions cut 5 bases from V and 5 bases from J, with 13 bases between. This CDR3 region has 14 residues. Germline CDR1 MDHEN, CDR2 SYDVKM. CDR3 in amino acids: CASSDPGVDQPQHF. In nucleotides, the CDR3 is TGTGCCAGCAGTGACCCTGGGGTAGATCAGCCCCAGCATTTT. Filled out from reference TRBV28 and TRBJ1-5, the complete variable domain reads DVKVTQSSRYLVKRTGEKVFLECVQDMDHENMFWYRQDPGLGLRLIYFSYDVKMKEKGDIPEGYSVSREKKERFSLILESASTNQTSMYLCASSDPGVDQPQHFGDGTRLSIL.

This clonotype was seen ten or more times. CDR3 sequence: CASSFGTDFSGANVLTF. CDR3 bases: TGTGCCAGCAGCTTCGGGACAGACTTCTCTGGGGCCAACGTCCTGACTTTC. This chain uses TRBV7-6 with TRBJ2-6; 7 bases align to TRBD1. The trim removed 3 bases at V and 0 bases at J, leaving 5 bases unmatched. The V gene's germline CDR1 is SGHVS and CDR2 FNYEAQ. CDR3 length equals 17 residues.

The sample holds many counts of this clonotype. The V and J genes are TRBV7-6 and TRBJ2-3; tentative D call: TRBD2 (5 bases). CDR1 SGHVS and CDR2 FNYEAQ come from the germline V gene. The CDR3 is made up of 14 amino acids. Trimming cost V 3 bases and J 5 bases, with 12 bases left between them. CDR3 amino acids: CASSFAPGGDTQYF. CDR3 DNA sequence: TGTGCCAGCAGCTTCGCCCCTGGAGGAGATACGCAGTATTTT.

This clonotype came up many times. V usage is TRBV7-9 and J usage is TRBJ2-3; 10 nucleotides align to TRBD2. Trimming at V came to 4 bases and at J to 2 bases, leaving 6 bases not matched to a gene. Germline CDR1 reads SEHNR; CDR2 reads FQNEAQ (reference sequence). The length of the CDR3 is 16 residues. The CDR3 DNA follows: TGTGCCAGCAGCTCCCTACTAGCGGGGACCACAGATACGCAGTATTTT. This gives the protein CASSSLLAGTTDTQYF. The variable domain in full, with the rest retrieved from reference TRBV7-9 and TRBJ2-3, is DTGVSQNPRHKITKRGQNVTFRCDPISEHNRLYWYRQTLGQGPEFLTYFQNEAQLEKSRLLSDRFSAERPKGSFSTLEIQRTEQGDSAMYLCASSSLLAGTTDTQYFGPGTRLTVL.

In this sample, this clonotype turned up a few times. The chain recombines TRBV5-4 with TRBJ2-5, with TRBD2 matching over 9 bases. Germline V gene sequence: CDR1 SGHNT, CDR2 YYREEE (reference sequence). The CDR3 has 14 residues. The trim removed 4 bases at V and 4 bases at J, leaving 5 bases unmatched. CDR3: CASSRGGAGETQYF. The CDR3 nucleotides read TGTGCCAGCAGCCGCGGGGGGGCCGGAGAGACCCAGTACTTC.

Ten or more counts support this clonotype. The chain is built from TRBV12-3 or TRBV12-4 and TRBJ1-3; D uncertain. V was shortened by 4 bases and J by 3 bases, with 13 bases between the two germline ends. The CDR3 extends over 15 amino acids. This CDR3 reads CASSSEGRLGNTIYF. The CDR3 nucleotides are TGTGCCAGCAGTTCAGAGGGTCGTCTTGGAAACACCATATATTTT.

This clonotype was counted between two and nine times. The chain joins TRBV10-3 to TRBJ2-1, with TRBD1 matching over 9 bases. V gave up 4 bases and J gave up 2 bases; unmatched junction bases: 15. The CDR3 covers 19 residues. Germline CDR1 and CDR2: ENHRY and SYGVKD. The CDR3 protein is CAISGPNHSTGGAYNEQFF. CDR3 bases: TGTGCCATCAGTGGCCCCAACCACTCAACAGGGGGCGCCTACAATGAGCAGTTCTTC.